The rows below give T cell receptor beta chains drawn from one sample of a study of cytomegalovirus exposure and HLA in healthy donors. Clones were read by immunoSEQ multiplex PCR, and TCRdb kept only the in-frame ones, dropping some. The sample has under 90,000 clones. The source material was PBMCs. Receptors were obtained from a man aged 45 to 65 in good health and CMV-seropositive. CDR3s include the opening cysteine and the closing phenylalanine or tryptophan. A D gene is named only where the DNA matches it firmly.

d_call j_call v_call cdr3_aa cdr3_nt
TRBD1 TRBJ1-2 TRBV30 CAWSGQGGDGYTF TGTGCCTGGAGCGGACAGGGGGGTGATGGCTACACCTTC
. TRBJ1-1 TRBV19 CASSTTLGRDLPMNTEAFF TGTGCCAGTAGTACCACCCTTGGCAGGGATCTCCCTATGAACACTGAAGCTTTCTTT
TRBD2 TRBJ2-3 TRBV5-1 CASSPTSGFKGDTQYF TGCGCCAGCAGCCCCACTAGCGGGTTTAAAGGGGATACGCAGTATTTT
TRBD1 TRBJ2-7 TRBV11-2 CASSGGQGYEQYF TGTGCCAGCAGCGGGGGACAGGGCTACGAGCAGTACTTC
. TRBJ2-5 TRBV11-3 CASKGPSETQYF TGTGCCAGCAAGGGGCCCTCAGAGACCCAGTACTTC
. TRBJ2-5 TRBV29-1 CSVVLVYQETQYF TGCAGCGTTGTTCTAGTTTACCAAGAGACCCAGTACTTC
TRBD2 TRBJ2-3 TRBV5-1 CASTSGLADFTDTQYF TGCGCCAGCACCTCTGGACTAGCGGATTTCACAGATACGCAGTATTTT
TRBD2 TRBJ2-1 TRBV15 CATSRDAPYSGSHEQFF TGTGCCACCAGCAGAGATGCCCCTTATAGCGGGAGCCATGAGCAGTTCTTC
TRBD2 TRBJ2-2 TRBV19 CASPPGGGPPTGELFF TGTGCCAGTCCCCCGGGGGGTGGCCCCCCCACCGGGGAGCTGTTTTTT
. TRBJ1-4 TRBV7-9 CASSFDRFNEKLFF TGTGCCAGCAGTTTCGACAGGTTTAATGAAAAACTGTTTTTT
. TRBJ1-1 TRBV7-2 CASSRGHVMNTEAFF TGTGCCAGCAGCCGGGGACACGTCATGAACACTGAAGCTTTCTTT
. TRBJ1-1 TRBV9 CASSPSGASGTEAFF TGTGCCAGCAGCCCATCCGGAGCCTCCGGCACTGAAGCTTTCTTT
TRBD2 TRBJ2-5 TRBV30 CGLAGGWGETQYF TGTGGGCTAGCGGGAGGCTGGGGAGAGACCCAGTACTTC
TRBD1 TRBJ1-1 TRBV9 CASSVAGTVHAEAFF TGTGCCAGCAGCGTAGCTGGGACAGTCCACGCTGAAGCTTTCTTT
TRBD1 TRBJ1-4 TRBV9 CASSQIPGQGAEKLFF TGTGCCAGCAGCCAAATTCCGGGACAGGGGGCGGAAAAACTGTTTTTT
. TRBJ1-2 TRBV28 CASSLGRFYGYTF TGTGCCAGCAGTTTAGGGCGATTCTATGGCTACACCTTC
. TRBJ2-1 TRBV30 CAWSGASYNEQFF TGTGCCTGGAGTGGGGCCTCCTACAATGAGCAGTTCTTC
. TRBJ2-3 TRBV10-2 CATSNPSVLTDTQYF TGCGCCACCTCGAACCCCAGCGTTTTAACAGATACGCAGTATTTT
. TRBJ2-3 TRBV14 CASSLASDTQYF TGTGCCAGCAGCCTAGCTTCAGATACGCAGTATTTT
. TRBJ1-2 TRBV29-1 CSVEDQGQVYGYTF TGCAGCGTTGAAGATCAGGGGCAGGTCTATGGCTACACCTTC
. TRBJ2-3 TRBV25-1 CASSGWTEGGDTQYF TGTGCCAGCAGTGGCTGGACAGAAGGAGGAGATACGCAGTATTTT
. TRBJ1-1 TRBV11-3 CASSFGRDTEAFF TGTGCCAGCAGCTTCGGTCGGGACACTGAAGCTTTCTTT
TRBD1 TRBJ1-1 TRBV11-3 CASSFSGGGTEAFF TGTGCCAGCAGCTTTTCAGGGGGCGGCACTGAAGCTTTCTTT
TRBD2 TRBJ2-3 TRBV19 CASSMAGLAATDTQYF TGTGCCAGTAGTATGGCGGGACTAGCGGCCACAGATACGCAGTATTTT
. TRBJ1-4 TRBV4-3 CASSLQAPSWEKLFF TGCGCCAGCAGCCTCCAAGCCCCGAGCTGGGAAAAACTGTTTTTT
TRBD1 TRBJ2-2 TRBV30 CAGGQGAAGELFF TGTGCCGGTGGACAGGGGGCAGCCGGGGAGCTGTTTTTT
TRBD1 TRBJ1-5 TRBV29-1 CSGWTGAENQPQHF TGCAGCGGGTGGACAGGCGCCGAGAATCAGCCCCAGCATTTT
TRBD2 TRBJ2-1 TRBV30 CAWWPPYGSGRTNEQFF TGTGCCTGGTGGCCGCCATATGGGAGCGGGAGAACCAATGAGCAGTTCTTC
TRBD1 TRBJ1-5 TRBV6-5 CASTGQFLNQPQHF TGTGCCAGCACGGGACAGTTCCTTAATCAGCCCCAGCATTTT
. TRBJ1-1 TRBV13 CASSATGIMTEAFF TGTGCCAGCAGCGCAACCGGGATTATGACTGAAGCTTTCTTT
TRBD1 TRBJ1-2 TRBV7-8 CASSLRLLTGVPYLTYGYTF TGTGCCAGCAGCCTCAGATTGCTGACAGGGGTTCCATATCTTACCTATGGCTACACCTTC
TRBD1 TRBJ1-6 TRBV30 CAWGDSFNSPLHF TGTGCCTGGGGGGACAGCTTTAATTCACCCCTCCACTTT
TRBD2 TRBJ2-1 TRBV11-3 CASSSEGTSGNNEQFF TGTGCCAGCAGCTCAGAGGGGACTAGCGGCAACAATGAGCAGTTCTTC
. TRBJ2-1 TRBV28 CASSGYNEQFF TGTGCCAGCTCAGGGTACAATGAGCAGTTCTTC
TRBD1 TRBJ2-7 TRBV7-3 CASSPGQGQQYF TGTGCCAGCAGCCCAGGACAGGGCCAGCAGTACTTC
TRBD2 TRBJ2-5 TRBV6-5 CASSYRLAGVKTQYF TGTGCCAGCAGTTACCGACTAGCGGGAGTAAAGACCCAGTACTTC
. TRBJ1-1 TRBV29-1 CSAPATQGWGEAFF TGCAGCGCTCCCGCTACACAGGGCTGGGGGGAAGCTTTCTTT
TRBD2 TRBJ2-2 TRBV11-3 CASSLEAGGGTGELFF TGTGCCAGCAGCTTAGAAGCGGGAGGAGGGACCGGGGAGCTGTTTTTT
. TRBJ2-2 TRBV7-9 CASSWGRGANGELFF TGTGCCAGCAGCTGGGGCAGGGGCGCTAACGGGGAGCTGTTTTTT
TRBD2 TRBJ2-3 TRBV5-4 CASSLRLAGMADTQYF TGTGCCAGCAGCTTGAGACTAGCGGGAATGGCAGATACGCAGTATTTT
TRBD1 TRBJ1-2 TRBV7-2 CASSSKRTGEGGYTF TGTGCCAGCAGCTCGAAGAGGACAGGCGAGGGTGGCTACACCTTC
. TRBJ1-1 TRBV6-5 CASSGTLEAFF TGTGCCAGCAGCGGGACACTTGAAGCTTTCTTT
. TRBJ1-4 TRBV25-1 CASRPGQYLANEKLFF TGTGCCAGCAGACCGGGACAATATCTTGCCAATGAAAAACTGTTTTTT
TRBD2 TRBJ2-1 TRBV30 CAWRERGGSYNEQFF TGTGCCTGGAGGGAGCGGGGGGGCTCCTACAATGAGCAGTTCTTC